This T cell receptor (beta chain) was retrieved from a study of blood T cell repertoires in COVID-19. Turning to the study itself: Specimens from acute and convalescent COVID-19 originated in the United States, Italy and Spain.

Enrolled through a virtual design, the participants were between roughly 18 and 90 years of age and came from under 30 US areas. Exposed participants came across a COVID-19 case within 2 weeks before study entry. Authors' processing steps: Scientists estimated how many nucleated cells there were by amplifying reference gene primers. Produced via immunoSEQ multiplex PCR; TCRdb's table is partial and in-frame only. V, J and clone size are those of that table, while D and trimming were read from the DNA. Found here are about 280,000 clones, roughly 80% of them singletons; the top ten hold about 5%. There are 13 residues in the CDR3. CDR1 is MNHEY, CDR2 SMNVEV, per germline (reference sequence). V lost 5 bases and J lost 9, with 11 bases in between.

The TCR originated in a man in his forties or fifties who had been exposed to COVID-19. Source material: PBMCs or T cells enriched from blood (not recorded which). V and J are TRBV27 and TRBJ1-6; D is perhaps TRBD1 (5 bases). The CDR3 sequence: CASSLQGSSPLHF. Written as DNA, the CDR3 is TGTGCCAGCAGTCTCCAGGGTTCTTCACCCCTCCACTTT.